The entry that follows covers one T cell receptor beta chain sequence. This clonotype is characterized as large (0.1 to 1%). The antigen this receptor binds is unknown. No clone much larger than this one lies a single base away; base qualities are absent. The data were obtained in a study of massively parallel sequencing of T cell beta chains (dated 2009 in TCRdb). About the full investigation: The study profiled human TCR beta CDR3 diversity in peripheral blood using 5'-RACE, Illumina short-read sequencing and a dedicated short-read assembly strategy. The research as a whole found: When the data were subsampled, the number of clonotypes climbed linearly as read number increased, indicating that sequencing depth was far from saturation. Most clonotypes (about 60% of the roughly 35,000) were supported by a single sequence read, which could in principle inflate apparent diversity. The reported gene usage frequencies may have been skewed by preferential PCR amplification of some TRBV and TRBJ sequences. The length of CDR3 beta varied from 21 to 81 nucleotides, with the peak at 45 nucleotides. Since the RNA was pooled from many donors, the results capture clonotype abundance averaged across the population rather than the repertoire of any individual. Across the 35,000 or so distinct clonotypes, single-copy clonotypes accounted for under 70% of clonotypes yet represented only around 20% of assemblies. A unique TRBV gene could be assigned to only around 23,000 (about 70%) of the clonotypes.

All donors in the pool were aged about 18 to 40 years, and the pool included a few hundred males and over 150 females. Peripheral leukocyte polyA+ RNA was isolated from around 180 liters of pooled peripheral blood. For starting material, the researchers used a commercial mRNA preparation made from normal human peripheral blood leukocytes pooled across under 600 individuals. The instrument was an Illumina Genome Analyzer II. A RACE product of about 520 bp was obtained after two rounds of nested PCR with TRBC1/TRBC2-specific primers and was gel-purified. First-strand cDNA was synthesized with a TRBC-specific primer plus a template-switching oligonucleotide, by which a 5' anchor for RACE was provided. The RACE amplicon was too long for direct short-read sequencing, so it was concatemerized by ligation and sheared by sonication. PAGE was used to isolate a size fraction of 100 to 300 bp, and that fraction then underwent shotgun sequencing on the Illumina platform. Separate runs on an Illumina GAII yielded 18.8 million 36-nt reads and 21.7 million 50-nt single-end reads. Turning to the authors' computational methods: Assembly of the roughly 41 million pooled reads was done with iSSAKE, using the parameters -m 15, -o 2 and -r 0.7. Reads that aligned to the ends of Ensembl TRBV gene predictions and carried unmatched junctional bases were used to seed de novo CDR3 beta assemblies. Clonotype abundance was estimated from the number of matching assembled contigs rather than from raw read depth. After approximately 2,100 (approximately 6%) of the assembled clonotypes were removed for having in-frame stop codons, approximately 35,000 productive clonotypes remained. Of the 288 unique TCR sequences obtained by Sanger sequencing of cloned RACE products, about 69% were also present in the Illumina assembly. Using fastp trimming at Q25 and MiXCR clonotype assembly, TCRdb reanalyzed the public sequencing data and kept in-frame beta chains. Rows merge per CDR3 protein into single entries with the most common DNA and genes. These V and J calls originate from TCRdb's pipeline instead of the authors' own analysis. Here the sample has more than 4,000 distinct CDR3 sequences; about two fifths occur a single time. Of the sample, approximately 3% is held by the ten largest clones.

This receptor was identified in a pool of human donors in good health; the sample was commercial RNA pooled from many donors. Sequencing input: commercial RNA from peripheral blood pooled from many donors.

The CDR3 reads as follows: CASSGGMNTEAFF. At the DNA level, the sequence is TGCGCCAGCAGCGGGGGCATGAACACTGAAGCTTTCTTT. The chain uses TRBV5-1 and TRBJ1-1, and possibly TRBD1, on 6 matching bases. The CDR1 and CDR2 encoded by the germline V gene are SGHRS and YFSETQ. From cysteine to phenylalanine, the CDR3 is 13 amino acids long. Left in the record is the CDR3 DNA by itself, 39 bases read in frame from the first base. Between the V and J ends, shortened by 4 bases and 0 bases respectively, the junction contains 7 bases.